This TCR beta chain is drawn from a study of technical replicates of blood from a few donors. This clone was detected once. The method was immunoSEQ multiplex PCR; TCRdb's version includes in-frame clones alone and lacks a portion of them. The profile shows some 13,000 clones, 95% of them singletons. Germline values: CDR1 SQVTM, CDR2 ANQGSEA. Unmatched junction bases numbered 10, after V lost 7 bases and J lost 2 bases. The CDR3 has 15 amino acids. Sequencing used PBMCs. The sequence was collected from a human donor in good health. The genes are TRBV29-1 and TRBJ2-3; TRBD2 matches 9 bases. Written as DNA, the CDR3 is TGCAGCGCCTCCAGAGGCGGGAGGGCCACAGATACGCAGTATTTT. This encodes CSASRGGRATDTQYF.